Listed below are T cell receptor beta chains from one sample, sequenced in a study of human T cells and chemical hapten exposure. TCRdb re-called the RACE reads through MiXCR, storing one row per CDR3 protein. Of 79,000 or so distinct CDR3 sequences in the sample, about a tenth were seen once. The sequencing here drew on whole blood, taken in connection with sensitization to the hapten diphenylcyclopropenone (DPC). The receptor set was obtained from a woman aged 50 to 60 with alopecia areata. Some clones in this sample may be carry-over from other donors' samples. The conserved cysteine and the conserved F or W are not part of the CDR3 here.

cdr3_aa: ASSFSAPNEQF; j_call: TRBJ2-1; v_call: TRBV12-3/TRBV12-4; cdr3_length: 11
cdr3_aa: ASSLGAGDYEQY; j_call: TRBJ2-7; v_call: TRBV7-2; cdr3_length: 12
cdr3_aa: AWGLRPDSGNTIY; j_call: TRBJ1-3; v_call: TRBV30; cdr3_length: 13
cdr3_aa: ASSEPNLAKNIQY; j_call: TRBJ2-4; v_call: TRBV18; cdr3_length: 13
cdr3_aa: ASSSSSVGEQF; j_call: TRBJ2-1; v_call: TRBV7-7; cdr3_length: 11
cdr3_aa: ASSSGLAGGSEQF; j_call: TRBJ2-1; v_call: TRBV7-6; cdr3_length: 13
cdr3_aa: ASSAQWRGSNQPQH; j_call: TRBJ1-5; v_call: TRBV27; cdr3_length: 14
cdr3_aa: SASRDSPEQY; j_call: TRBJ2-7; v_call: TRBV20-1; cdr3_length: 10
cdr3_aa: ASSLGTTVALDEQY; j_call: TRBJ2-7; v_call: TRBV7-6; cdr3_length: 14
cdr3_aa: ASSPGTVNTEAF; j_call: TRBJ1-1; v_call: TRBV18; cdr3_length: 12
cdr3_aa: ASSRRTDLTKNIQY; j_call: TRBJ2-4; v_call: TRBV2; cdr3_length: 14
cdr3_aa: ASSPLKAGINNEQF; j_call: TRBJ2-1; v_call: TRBV18; cdr3_length: 14
cdr3_aa: ASSLRGRNQETQY; j_call: TRBJ2-5; v_call: TRBV7-3; cdr3_length: 13
cdr3_aa: ATKGGRDNLKNIQY; j_call: TRBJ2-4; v_call: TRBV6-6; cdr3_length: 14
cdr3_aa: SVVREVMAF; j_call: TRBJ1-1; v_call: TRBV29-1; cdr3_length: 9
cdr3_aa: SAVAGGANYGYT; j_call: TRBJ1-2; v_call: TRBV20-1; cdr3_length: 12
cdr3_aa: ASTGLTTGELF; j_call: TRBJ2-2; v_call: TRBV12-3/TRBV12-4; cdr3_length: 11
cdr3_aa: ASTHPGTSYEQY; j_call: TRBJ2-7; v_call: TRBV11-2; cdr3_length: 12
cdr3_aa: SARQPGQGYGYT; j_call: TRBJ1-2; v_call: TRBV20-1; cdr3_length: 12
cdr3_aa: ASSQGLETSGELF; j_call: TRBJ2-2; v_call: TRBV4-2; cdr3_length: 13
cdr3_aa: ASSLGEGGRFLTDTQY; j_call: TRBJ2-3; v_call: TRBV7-9; cdr3_length: 16
cdr3_aa: ASRYRGRAPGAF; j_call: TRBJ1-1; v_call: TRBV28; cdr3_length: 12
cdr3_aa: ASSLLGVTAPLH; j_call: TRBJ1-6; v_call: TRBV27; cdr3_length: 12
cdr3_aa: ASSLGLTGGAYEQY; j_call: TRBJ2-7; v_call: TRBV7-2; cdr3_length: 14
cdr3_aa: SVEDGYT; j_call: TRBJ1-2; v_call: TRBV29-1; cdr3_length: 7
cdr3_aa: ASSHVNEQF; j_call: TRBJ2-1; v_call: TRBV4-1; cdr3_length: 9
cdr3_aa: SARDGAGLEQY; j_call: TRBJ2-7; v_call: TRBV20-1; cdr3_length: 11
cdr3_aa: ASSQDTRVVSTDTQY; j_call: TRBJ2-3; v_call: TRBV4-1; cdr3_length: 15
cdr3_aa: ASSSRIDNEQF; j_call: TRBJ2-1; v_call: TRBV7-6; cdr3_length: 11
cdr3_aa: SARDSGAYEQY; j_call: TRBJ2-7; v_call: TRBV20-1; cdr3_length: 11
cdr3_aa: ASSREQGATGELF; j_call: TRBJ2-2; v_call: TRBV6-4; cdr3_length: 13
cdr3_aa: ASSIALGLSTDTQY; j_call: TRBJ2-3; v_call: TRBV19; cdr3_length: 14
cdr3_aa: ATRGTANTEAF; j_call: TRBJ1-1; v_call: TRBV24-1; cdr3_length: 11
cdr3_aa: SVARGLETQY; j_call: TRBJ2-5; v_call: TRBV29-1; cdr3_length: 10
cdr3_aa: SAYENEQF; j_call: TRBJ2-1; v_call: TRBV20-1; cdr3_length: 8
cdr3_aa: ASNAGDILEAF; j_call: TRBJ1-1; v_call: TRBV5-1; cdr3_length: 11
cdr3_aa: ASSLGGIQETQY; j_call: TRBJ2-5; v_call: TRBV28; cdr3_length: 12
cdr3_aa: ASSGLAVNTGELF; j_call: TRBJ2-2; v_call: TRBV2; cdr3_length: 13